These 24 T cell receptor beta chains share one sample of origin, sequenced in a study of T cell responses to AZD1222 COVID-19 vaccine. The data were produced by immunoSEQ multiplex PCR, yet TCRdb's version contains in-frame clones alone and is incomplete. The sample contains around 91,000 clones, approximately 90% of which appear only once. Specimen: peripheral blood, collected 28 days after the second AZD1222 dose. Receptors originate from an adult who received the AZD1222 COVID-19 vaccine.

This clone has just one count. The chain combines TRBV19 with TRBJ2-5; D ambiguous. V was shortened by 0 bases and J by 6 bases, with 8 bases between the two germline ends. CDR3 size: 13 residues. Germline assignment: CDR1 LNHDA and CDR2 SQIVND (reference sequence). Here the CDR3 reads CASSIDPWKTQYF. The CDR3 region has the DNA TGTGCCAGTAGTATAGATCCATGGAAGACCCAGTACTTC.

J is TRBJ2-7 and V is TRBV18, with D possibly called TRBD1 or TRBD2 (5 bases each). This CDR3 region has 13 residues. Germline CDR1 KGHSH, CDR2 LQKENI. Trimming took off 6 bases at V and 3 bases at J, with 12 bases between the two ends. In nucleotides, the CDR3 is TGTGCCAGCTCCCCCGGGACCAACTACGAGCAGTACTTC. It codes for CASSPGTNYEQYF.

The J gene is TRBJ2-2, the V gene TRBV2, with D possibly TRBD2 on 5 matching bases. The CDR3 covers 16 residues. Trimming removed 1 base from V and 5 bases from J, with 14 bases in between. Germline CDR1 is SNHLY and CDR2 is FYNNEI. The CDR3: CASSEDVGVWTGELFF. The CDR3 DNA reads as TGTGCCAGCAGTGAAGACGTGGGAGTTTGGACCGGGGAGCTGTTTTTT. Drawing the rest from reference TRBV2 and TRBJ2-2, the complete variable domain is EPEVTQTPSHQVTQMGQEVILRCVPISNHLYFYWYRQILGQKVEFLVSFYNNEISEKSEIFDDQFSVERPDGSNFTLKIRSTKLEDSAMYFCASSEDVGVWTGELFFGEGSRLTVL.

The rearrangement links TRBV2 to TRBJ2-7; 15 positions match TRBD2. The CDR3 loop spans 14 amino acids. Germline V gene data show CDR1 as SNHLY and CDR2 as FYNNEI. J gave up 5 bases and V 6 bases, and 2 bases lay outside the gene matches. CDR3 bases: TGTGCCAGCAGCGGGACTAGCGGGAGGAACGAGCAGTACTTC. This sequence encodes CASSGTSGRNEQYF.

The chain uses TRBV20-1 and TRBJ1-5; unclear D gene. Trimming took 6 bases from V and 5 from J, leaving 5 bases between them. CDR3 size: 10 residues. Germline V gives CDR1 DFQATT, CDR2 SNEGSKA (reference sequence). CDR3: CSANYQPQHF. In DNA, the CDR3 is TGCAGTGCCAATTATCAGCCCCAGCATTTT.

The CDR3 DNA reads TGTGCCAGCAGCAGTGATGCCTACGAGCAGTACTTC. Translation gives CASSSDAYEQYF. This chain joins TRBV7-2 and TRBJ2-7; D is undetermined. Looked up from germline, CDR1 is SGHTA and CDR2 is FQGNSA. This CDR3 has 12 residues. The germline V and J ends were trimmed by 5 bases and 2 bases, with 7 bases remaining between them.

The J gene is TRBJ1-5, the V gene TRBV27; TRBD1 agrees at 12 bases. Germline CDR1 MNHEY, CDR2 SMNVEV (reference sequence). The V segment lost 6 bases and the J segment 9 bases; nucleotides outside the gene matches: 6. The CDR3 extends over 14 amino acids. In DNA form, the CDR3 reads TGTGCCAGCAGGGGACAGGGGGCCTCTACGCCCCAGCATTTT. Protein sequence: CASRGQGASTPQHF.

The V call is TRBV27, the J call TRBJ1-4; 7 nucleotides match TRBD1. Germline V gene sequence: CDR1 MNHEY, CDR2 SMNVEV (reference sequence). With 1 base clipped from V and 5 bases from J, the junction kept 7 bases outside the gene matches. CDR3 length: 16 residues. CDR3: CASSLFGAGGNEKLFF. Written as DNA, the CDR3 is TGTGCCAGCAGTTTATTCGGGGCAGGGGGGAATGAAAAACTGTTTTTT.

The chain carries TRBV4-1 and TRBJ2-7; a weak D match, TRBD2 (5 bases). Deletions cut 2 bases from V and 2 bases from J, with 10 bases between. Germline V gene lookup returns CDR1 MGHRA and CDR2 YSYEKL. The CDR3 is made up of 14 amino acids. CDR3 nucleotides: TGCGCCAGCAGCCAACGGGCCGGGGCCTACGAGCAGTACTTC. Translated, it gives CASSQRAGAYEQYF.

CDR3 loop: CASSQVGGAPYEQYF. Written as DNA, the CDR3 is TGCGCCAGCAGCCAAGTCGGTGGGGCGCCATACGAGCAGTACTTC. This chain uses TRBV4-1 with TRBJ2-7; the D gene is possibly TRBD1 (5 bases). The germline gives CDR1 MGHRA, CDR2 YSYEKL. The CDR3 extends over 15 amino acids. V was shortened by 1 base and J by 4 bases, with 14 bases between the two germline ends.

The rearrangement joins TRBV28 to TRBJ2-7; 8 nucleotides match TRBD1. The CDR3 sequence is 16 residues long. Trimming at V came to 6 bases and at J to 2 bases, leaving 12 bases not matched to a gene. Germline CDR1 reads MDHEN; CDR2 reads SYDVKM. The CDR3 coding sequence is TGTGCCAGCAGCCCCCCCACAGCAGGGGGCCCCTACGAGCAGTACTTC. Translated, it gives CASSPPTAGGPYEQYF.

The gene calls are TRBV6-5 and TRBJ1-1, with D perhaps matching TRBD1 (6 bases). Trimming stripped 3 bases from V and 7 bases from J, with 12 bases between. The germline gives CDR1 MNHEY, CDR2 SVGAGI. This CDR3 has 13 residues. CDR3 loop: CASSYKTGLEAFF. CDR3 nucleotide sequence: TGTGCCAGCAGTTATAAAACAGGGCTTGAAGCTTTCTTT.

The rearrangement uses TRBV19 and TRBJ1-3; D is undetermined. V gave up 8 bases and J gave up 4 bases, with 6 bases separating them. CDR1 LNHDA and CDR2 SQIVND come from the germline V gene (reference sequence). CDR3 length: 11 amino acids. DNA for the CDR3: TGTGCCAGTCGGGCGGGAAACACCATATATTTT. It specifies CASRAGNTIYF.

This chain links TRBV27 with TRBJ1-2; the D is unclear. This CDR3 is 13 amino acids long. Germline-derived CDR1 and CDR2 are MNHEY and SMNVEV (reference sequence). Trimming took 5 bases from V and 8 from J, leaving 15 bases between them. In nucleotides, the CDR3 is TGTGCCAGCAGTCGGGAGCCCCGAGGAGGCTACACCTTC. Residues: CASSREPRGGYTF.

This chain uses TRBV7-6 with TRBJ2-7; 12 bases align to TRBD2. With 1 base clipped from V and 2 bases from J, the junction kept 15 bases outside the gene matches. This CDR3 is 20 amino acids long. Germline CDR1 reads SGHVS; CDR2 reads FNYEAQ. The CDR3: CASSLGPASTSGSWAYEQYF. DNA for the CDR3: TGTGCCAGCAGCTTAGGGCCGGCGTCGACTAGCGGGAGTTGGGCCTACGAGCAGTACTTC. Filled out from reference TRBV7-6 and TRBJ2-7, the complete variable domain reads GAGVSQSPRYKVTKRGQDVALRCDPISGHVSLYWYRQALGQGPEFLTYFNYEAQQDKSGLPNDRFSAERPEGSISTLTIQRTEQRDSAMYRCASSLGPASTSGSWAYEQYFGPGTRLTVT.

The CDR3 protein is CASSYGLAGGYNEQFF. Here the CDR3 DNA reads TGTGCCAGCAGTTACGGACTAGCGGGAGGTTACAATGAGCAGTTCTTC. The V and J genes are TRBV6-5 and TRBJ2-1; 14 bases map to TRBD2. V lost 2 bases, J lost 4 bases, and 1 base stayed unmatched. The CDR3 has 16 residues. Per germline, CDR1 MNHEY and CDR2 SVGAGI.

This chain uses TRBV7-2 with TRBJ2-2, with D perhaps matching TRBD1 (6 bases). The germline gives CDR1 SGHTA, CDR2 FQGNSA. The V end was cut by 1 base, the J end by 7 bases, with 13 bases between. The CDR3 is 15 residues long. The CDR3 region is CASSLVAGVDGELFF. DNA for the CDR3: TGTGCCAGCAGCTTAGTGGCAGGGGTTGACGGGGAGCTGTTTTTT.

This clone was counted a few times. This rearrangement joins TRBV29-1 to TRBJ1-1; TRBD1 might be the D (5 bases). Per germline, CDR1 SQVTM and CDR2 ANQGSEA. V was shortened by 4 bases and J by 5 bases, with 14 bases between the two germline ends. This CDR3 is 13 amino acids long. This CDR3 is CSVGLGVYTEAFF. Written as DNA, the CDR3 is TGCAGCGTTGGCCTGGGGGTATATACTGAAGCTTTCTTT.

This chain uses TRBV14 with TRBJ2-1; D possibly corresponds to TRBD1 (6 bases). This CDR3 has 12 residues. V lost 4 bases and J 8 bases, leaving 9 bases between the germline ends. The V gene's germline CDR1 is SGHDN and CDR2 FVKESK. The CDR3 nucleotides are TGTGCCAGCAGCCCGGACAGCCATGAGCAGTTCTTC. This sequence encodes CASSPDSHEQFF.

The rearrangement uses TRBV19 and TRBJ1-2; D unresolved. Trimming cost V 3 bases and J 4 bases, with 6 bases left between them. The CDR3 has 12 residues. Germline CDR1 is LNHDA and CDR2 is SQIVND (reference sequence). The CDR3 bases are TGTGCCAGTAGTATTGGGCCCTATGGCTACACCTTC. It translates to CASSIGPYGYTF.

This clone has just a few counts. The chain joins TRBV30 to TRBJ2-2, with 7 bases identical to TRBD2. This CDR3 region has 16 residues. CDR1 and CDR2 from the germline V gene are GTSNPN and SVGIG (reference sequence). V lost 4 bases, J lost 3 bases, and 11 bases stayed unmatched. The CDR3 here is CAWIKSSGGYTGELFF. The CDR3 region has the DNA TGTGCCTGGATTAAATCTAGCGGAGGATACACCGGGGAGCTGTTTTTT.

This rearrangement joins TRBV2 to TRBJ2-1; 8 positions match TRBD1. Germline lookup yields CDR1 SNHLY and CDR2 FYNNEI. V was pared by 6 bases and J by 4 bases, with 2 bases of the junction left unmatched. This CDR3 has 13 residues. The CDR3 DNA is TGTGCCAGCAGGGGACAGGATTACAATGAGCAGTTCTTC. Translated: CASRGQDYNEQFF.

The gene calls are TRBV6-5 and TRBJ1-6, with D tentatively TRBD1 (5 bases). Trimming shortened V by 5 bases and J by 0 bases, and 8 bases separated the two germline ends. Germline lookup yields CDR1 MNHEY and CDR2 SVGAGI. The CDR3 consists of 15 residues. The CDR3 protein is CASSPRGSYNSPLHF. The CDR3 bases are TGTGCCAGCAGTCCAAGGGGCTCCTATAATTCACCCCTCCACTTT.

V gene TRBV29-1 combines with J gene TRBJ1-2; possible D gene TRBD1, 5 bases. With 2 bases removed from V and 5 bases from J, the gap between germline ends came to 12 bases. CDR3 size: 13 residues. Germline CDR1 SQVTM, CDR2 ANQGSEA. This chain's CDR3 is CSVEPRDRYGYTF. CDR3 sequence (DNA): TGCAGCGTTGAACCCAGGGACCGTTATGGCTACACCTTC.